This T cell receptor (beta chain) was found in a study of T cell responses to AZD1222 COVID-19 vaccine. Study conclusions and caveats: The span of vaccine-associated CD4 TCRs extended across spike, with dominance at 160-218 and 743-854. It was only a handful of AZD1222 recipients who were seropositive at baseline. Regions left unmutated in variants are reportedly the target of nearly half of spike-specific TCRs. The donors showed a predominance of white British ancestry and of females, with possible underestimation of clonal diversity.

Some clones are missing from TCRdb's copy, which holds only in-frame ones; the method was immunoSEQ multiplex PCR. This sample yields some 120,000 clones, of which less than 95% are seen a single time; about 5.2% belongs to the top ten. Germline V gene lookup returns CDR1 SGHRS and CDR2 YFSETQ. The CDR3 has 15 residues. Trimming pared 0 bases from V and 7 bases from J, leaving 11 bases between. A note on this clone: What it binds is unknown.

The clonotype originates from an adult in good health. Here the sequenced sample was peripheral blood, taken on day 0 of AZD1222 vaccination. This chain uses TRBV5-1 with TRBJ1-6; possible D gene TRBD1, 6 bases. The CDR3 DNA sequence: TGCGCCAGCAGCTTGGCAGGGGAAGGAAATTCACCCCTCCACTTT. As protein: CASSLAGEGNSPLHF.